This entry lists 4 T cell receptor beta chains sequenced from one sample in a study of T-cell reconstitution after alpha-beta-depleted transplantation in children. Unique molecular identifiers were used in preparing the TCRbeta library. TCRdb passed the PCR reads through MiXCR, listing each CDR3 protein once. The sample includes 250,000 to 400,000 distinct CDR3 sequences, about a quarter of them seen just once. This specimen was PBMCs, mostly from graft donor cells, taken 180 days after TCRalphabeta/CD19-depleted stem cell transplant. These receptor sequences come from a male patient younger than 18 who had a stem cell transplant for acute lymphoblastic leukemia, so the T cells may come from the graft donor.

DNA of the CDR3: TGTGCCAGCAGCCCTCTAGCGGGAGGGATCTACGAGCAGTACTTC. The encoded protein is CASSPLAGGIYEQYF. The V gene is TRBV5-6, the J gene TRBJ2-7; the match to TRBD2 covers 12 bases. The V gene end was trimmed by 4 bases and the J gene end by 3 bases; junction bases not matched to a gene: 5. Germline V gene sequence: CDR1 SGHDT, CDR2 YYEEEE. CDR3 size: 15 residues.

DNA for the CDR3: TGCAGTGCTAGAGTCCCTGGACTAGGGAAACACACAGATACGCAGTATTTT. It codes for CSARVPGLGKHTDTQYF. The chain links TRBV20-1 to TRBJ2-3; TRBD2 matches 7 bases. Per germline, CDR1 DFQATT and CDR2 SNEGSKA (reference sequence). The CDR3 totals 17 residues. J was trimmed by 2 bases and V by 1 base; bases with no gene match: 12.

The chain combines TRBV5-4 with TRBJ2-7, with D hard to call. Germline values: CDR1 SGHNT, CDR2 YYREEE (reference sequence). This CDR3 region has 14 residues. V was shortened by 2 bases and J by 2 bases, with 11 bases between the two germline ends. The CDR3 DNA sequence: TGTGCCAGCAGCTTTGATCCTGGGGCCTACGAGCAGTACTTC. As protein: CASSFDPGAYEQYF.

This sequence joins TRBV5-1 and TRBJ2-7; a possible D gene is TRBD2 (8 bases). V gave up 0 bases and J gave up 7 bases, with 14 bases separating them. Germline V lookup: CDR1 SGHRS, CDR2 YFSETQ. This CDR3 is built from 14 residues. CDR3 DNA: TGCGCCAGCAGCTTGGCGGGAGGGGGCACAGAGCAGTACTTC. Translation gives CASSLAGGGTEQYF. Full variable domain (missing parts from reference TRBV5-1 and TRBJ2-7): KAGVTQTPRYLIKTRGQQVTLSCSPISGHRSVSWYQQTPGQGLQFLFEYFSETQRNKGNFPGRFSGRQFSNSRSEMNVSTLELGDSALYLCASSLAGGGTEQYFGPGTRLTVT.